A selection of T cell receptor beta chains follows, all from one sample in a study of blood T cell repertoires in COVID-19. Only in-frame clones appear in the TCRdb table, and some are missing; sequencing was by immunoSEQ multiplex PCR. The sample contains 140,000 to 150,000 clones, roughly 88% of which appear only once. The sequencing sample was made of peripheral blood. All receptors come from a man between 60 and 70 years old with active or convalescent COVID-19. Each CDR3 is given with its conserved first and last residue. D genes are given only for firm matches. Size is stated for part of the rows, as once, few or many counts, or as a class when the clone is expanded.

v_gene	j_gene	abundance	d_gene	CDR3aa	CDR3nt
TRBV7-2	TRBJ2-3	-	-	CASSLYTDTQYF	TGTGCCAGCAGCTTATACACAGATACGCAGTATTTT
TRBV11-3	TRBJ2-1	once	TRBD2	CASSLPGRAYNEQFF	TGTGCCAGCAGCCTCCCCGGGAGGGCCTACAATGAGCAGTTCTTC
TRBV7-2	TRBJ1-4	few	-	CASRRGGNEKLFF	TGTGCCAGCAGACGGGGGGGCAATGAAAAACTGTTTTTT
TRBV5-1	TRBJ1-2	-	-	CASSFDSQYGYTF	TGCGCCAGCAGCTTTGACAGCCAATATGGCTACACCTTC
TRBV7-2	TRBJ2-1	once	TRBD2	CASSTTTSVYNEQFF	TGTGCCAGCAGCACCACGACTAGCGTGTACAATGAGCAGTTCTTC
TRBV19	TRBJ2-3	-	TRBD2	CASSSWNSGGRRNTQYF	TGTGCCAGTAGTTCCTGGAATTCGGGGGGGCGCAGGAATACGCAGTATTTT
TRBV7-2	TRBJ1-6	-	-	CASSLQSSREDSPLHF	TGTGCCAGCAGCTTACAGTCGTCCAGGGAAGACTCACCCCTCCACTTT
TRBV19	TRBJ1-4	-	-	CASSNRESNEKLFF	TGTGCCAGTAGCAACAGGGAGTCTAATGAAAAACTGTTTTTT
TRBV4-3	TRBJ1-2	-	TRBD1	CASSEGQANYGYTF	TGCGCCAGCAGTGAAGGACAGGCTAACTATGGCTACACCTTC
TRBV7-9	TRBJ2-2	-	-	CASLDSSNTGELFF	TGTGCCAGCCTCGACAGTTCGAACACCGGGGAGCTGTTTTTT
TRBV27	TRBJ2-7	few	TRBD1	CASSSPQGDYEQYF	TGTGCCAGCAGTTCCCCACAGGGGGACTACGAGCAGTACTTC
TRBV10-1	TRBJ1-5	few	TRBD1	CATGQGNQPQHF	TGCGCCACGGGACAGGGCAATCAGCCCCAGCATTTT
TRBV7-2	TRBJ1-3	-	-	CASSPWSSGNTIYF	TGTGCCAGCAGCCCGTGGAGCTCTGGAAACACCATATATTTT
TRBV29-1	TRBJ1-2	-	TRBD1	CSAGQGGYGYTF	TGCAGCGCTGGACAGGGAGGGTATGGCTACACCTTC
TRBV18	TRBJ1-3	-	-	CASSPPGALISGNTIYF	TGTGCCAGCTCACCACCGGGCGCGCTGATCTCTGGAAACACCATATATTTT
TRBV7-2	TRBJ1-2	-	-	CASSLGTAGYGYTF	TGTGCCAGCAGCTTAGGGACGGCGGGCTATGGCTACACCTTC
TRBV2	TRBJ1-6	-	-	CASSVGSSGRGNSPLHF	TGTGCCAGCAGCGTAGGTTCAAGCGGGCGCGGTAATTCACCCCTCCACTTT
TRBV19	TRBJ1-5	-	TRBD1	CASSPTQGARQPQHF	TGTGCCAGTAGCCCAACACAGGGGGCAAGACAGCCCCAGCATTTT
TRBV6-2/TRBV6-3	TRBJ2-1	-	TRBD1	CASSRFGQGKANEQFF	TGTGCCAGCAGTAGGTTCGGACAGGGCAAGGCCAATGAGCAGTTCTTC
TRBV29-1	TRBJ2-1	-	-	CSVEDLAGVGANEQFF	TGCAGCGTTGAAGATCTTGCGGGTGTCGGAGCGAATGAGCAGTTCTTC
TRBV6-2/TRBV6-3	TRBJ1-5	-	TRBD1	CASSYSTRGQHNQPQHF	TGTGCCAGCAGTTACTCGACGAGGGGGCAACATAATCAGCCCCAGCATTTT
TRBV7-2	TRBJ1-2	-	TRBD1	CASSLYTGGYYGYTF	TGTGCCAGCAGCTTATATACAGGGGGGTACTATGGCTACACCTTC
TRBV27	TRBJ1-1	-	TRBD1	CASSPSSYGNRGGYTEAFF	TGTGCCAGCAGTCCTAGTTCTTATGGGAACAGGGGTGGGTACACTGAAGCTTTCTTT
TRBV12-1	TRBJ1-5	-	-	CASSTSDRHDQPQHF	TGTGCCAGCAGCACGTCGGACAGGCACGATCAGCCCCAGCATTTT
TRBV15	TRBJ1-6	-	-	CATSRDYGGNSPLHF	TGTGCCACCAGCAGAGATTACGGGGGAAATTCACCCCTCCACTTT
TRBV6-6	TRBJ2-2	once	-	CAAGEPNTGELFF	TGTGCGGCCGGAGAACCGAACACCGGGGAGCTGTTTTTT
TRBV29-1	TRBJ2-1	-	-	CSVDPSYNEQFF	TGCAGCGTTGATCCTAGCTACAATGAGCAGTTCTTC
TRBV10-2	TRBJ1-5	-	-	CASSEGPGGSNQPQHF	TGCGCCAGCAGTGAGGGTCCGGGGGGAAGCAATCAGCCCCAGCATTTT
TRBV6-5	TRBJ2-1	once	-	CASSYSAGEREQFF	TGTGCCAGCAGTTACTCGGCAGGGGAAAGAGAGCAGTTCTTC
TRBV9	TRBJ2-3	-	TRBD2	CASSSGGNTDTQYF	TGTGCCAGCAGTAGCGGGGGTAACACAGATACGCAGTATTTT
TRBV28	TRBJ1-5	-	-	CASSPGGYRPQHF	TGTGCCAGCAGTCCCGGCGGCTACCGGCCCCAGCATTTT
TRBV28	TRBJ1-2	once	-	CASSQVEVLGHGYTF	TGTGCCAGCAGCCAGGTCGAAGTCCTCGGCCATGGCTACACCTTC
TRBV6-5	TRBJ2-3	-	TRBD2	CASRRAGGSTDTQYF	TGTGCCAGCAGACGTGCGGGGGGGTCTACAGATACGCAGTATTTT
TRBV19	TRBJ2-6	once	-	CASRTSAFTSGANVLTF	TGTGCCAGTAGAACGTCCGCGTTTACCTCTGGGGCCAACGTCCTGACTTTC
TRBV10-3	TRBJ2-3	-	TRBD1	CASGDREVDTQYF	TGTGCCAGCGGGGACAGGGAGGTAGATACGCAGTATTTT
TRBV7-2	TRBJ2-1	-	-	CASSFRPEGLYNEQFF	TGTGCCAGCAGCTTTCGCCCGGAGGGCCTTTACAATGAGCAGTTCTTC
TRBV7-2	TRBJ1-4	few	TRBD1	CASSLRQGDEKLFF	TGTGCCAGCAGCCTCCGCCAGGGGGATGAAAAACTGTTTTTT
TRBV5-1	TRBJ1-4	few	TRBD1	CASSLDVQGAGEKLFF	TGCGCCAGCAGCTTGGATGTCCAGGGGGCAGGTGAAAAACTGTTTTTT
TRBV6-5	TRBJ1-2	once	-	CASSYSGGWSGYTF	TGTGCCAGCAGTTACAGCGGGGGCTGGTCTGGCTACACCTTC
TRBV6-2/TRBV6-3	TRBJ2-1	few	TRBD2	CASTPWTSGTDEQFF	TGTGCCAGCACCCCCTGGACTAGCGGGACGGATGAGCAGTTCTTC
TRBV7-2	TRBJ1-2	-	-	CASSERSGQGTTYGYTF	TGTGCCAGCAGCGAACGGTCGGGGCAGGGGACTACCTATGGCTACACCTTC
TRBV11-3	TRBJ2-1	-	-	CASSTDRMGGQFF	TGTGCCAGCAGCACTGACAGAATGGGTGGGCAGTTCTTC
TRBV28	TRBJ1-2	-	-	CASNPPTRVVPGYTF	TGTGCCAGCAACCCTCCCACGAGGGTAGTCCCTGGCTACACCTTC
TRBV5-1	TRBJ1-1	few	TRBD1	CASRLDRGAEAFF	TGCGCCAGCAGATTGGACAGGGGCGCTGAAGCTTTCTTT
TRBV19	TRBJ1-1	-	-	CASSMNPDSGEAFF	TGTGCCAGTAGTATGAACCCCGACAGTGGAGAAGCTTTCTTT
TRBV18	TRBJ2-1	-	-	CASSPSTGDYNEQFF	TGTGCCAGCTCACCTTCTACGGGGGATTACAATGAGCAGTTCTTC
TRBV7-8	TRBJ1-2	-	TRBD1	CASSLAPGQGASGYTF	TGTGCCAGCAGCTTAGCACCGGGACAGGGGGCCTCTGGCTACACCTTC
TRBV9	TRBJ1-5	-	TRBD1	CASSVGDRGPDSNQPQHF	TGTGCCAGCAGCGTAGGGGACAGGGGGCCCGATAGCAATCAGCCCCAGCATTTT
TRBV19	TRBJ2-1	-	-	CASSISRGVSYNEQFF	TGTGCCAGTAGTATAAGCAGGGGGGTCTCCTACAATGAGCAGTTCTTC
TRBV2	TRBJ2-1	-	TRBD2	CASSEGGSSYNEQFF	TGTGCCAGCAGTGAAGGCGGGAGTTCCTACAATGAGCAGTTCTTC
TRBV19	TRBJ2-1	-	-	CASSIAEPYNEQFF	TGTGCCAGTAGTATAGCGGAGCCTTACAATGAGCAGTTCTTC
TRBV7-8	TRBJ1-1	once	-	CASSLSRMNTEAFF	TGTGCCAGCAGCTTATCCAGAATGAACACTGAAGCTTTCTTT
TRBV10-3	TRBJ1-1	-	-	CAISQGLTEAFF	TGTGCCATCAGTCAGGGATTAACTGAAGCTTTCTTT